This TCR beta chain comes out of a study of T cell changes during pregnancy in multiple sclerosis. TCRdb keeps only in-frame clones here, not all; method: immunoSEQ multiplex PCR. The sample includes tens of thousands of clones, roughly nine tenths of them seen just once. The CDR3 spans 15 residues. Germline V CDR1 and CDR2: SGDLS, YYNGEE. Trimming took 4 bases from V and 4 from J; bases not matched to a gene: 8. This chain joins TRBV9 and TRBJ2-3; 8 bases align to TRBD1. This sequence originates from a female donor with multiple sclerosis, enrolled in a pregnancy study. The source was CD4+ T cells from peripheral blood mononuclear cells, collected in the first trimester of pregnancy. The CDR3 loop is CASSRQGFLADTQYF. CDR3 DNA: TGTGCCAGCAGCCGACAGGGGTTCCTCGCAGATACGCAGTATTTT.